Reported below is one T cell receptor beta chain. The antigen this receptor binds is unknown. No much larger clone exists at a distance of one base, and base qualities are not known. The cohort was made up of roughly 670 healthy bone marrow donors. At the time of sampling, all cohort members were nominally healthy, though unrecorded immune exposures were likely present. The donor tested CMV seropositive, placing the donor among the 250 to 300 seropositive members of the cohort. A peripheral blood sample was provided by each donor, and peripheral blood mononuclear cells were used for TCR beta sequencing. Genomic DNA extraction from the blood cell samples was performed with the Qiagen DNeasy Blood Extraction Kit. These data belong to a study of cytomegalovirus exposure and HLA in healthy donors (dated by TCRdb to about 2017). Some background on the complete study: In an earlier analysis of fewer than 750 of the donors, 250 to 350 Gb of sequence data and just under 120 million unique TCR beta sequences from about 179 million T cells were reported. Donor age, sex, ethnicity and CMV serostatus were compiled alongside the repertoire data. Class I and class II HLA loci were covered by the typing at four-digit resolution. About 280 gigabases of sequencing data and approximately 92 million unique TCR sequences made up an early release that covered approximately 700 HLA-typed donors. An earlier analysis of 500 to 750 of the donors applied high-throughput TCR beta sequencing to assess whether each TCR beta V gene segment acted as functional or pseudogenic. Rather than using new phenotypic data, the later analysis identified candidate immune exposures from TCR beta sequences and from how often those sequences occurred across donors. On average, 235,054 unique TCR beta nucleotide sequences were sequenced per donor among a few hundred genotyped donors of the cohort, with around 19% of those sequences being non-productive. To study patterns of TCR occurrence, a later analysis re-analyzed previously published TCR beta repertoires from 600 to 750 donors and added high-resolution HLA genotyping. Besides the first cohort of 500 to 700 subjects, a separate validation cohort made up of some 110 different subjects was used. All discovery cohort repertoires had been generated using a single sequencing platform. Roughly 5 DR-DQ haplotypes were treated as single units for association and clustering because of strong linkage in the cohort. The number of typed donors differed by locus: about 629-630 for A, B, C, DRB1 and DQB1; some 540 for DQA1; some 590 for DPA1; and 400 to 480 for DPB1. The T cell repertoires of several hundred subjects were profiled by immunosequencing and related to cytomegalovirus serostatus. To predict cytomegalovirus infection status, the study combined high-throughput TCR immunosequencing, statistical association of individual TCRs with disease status, and machine learning. The study aimed to test whether signatures of past pathogen exposure could be identified by cataloging public T cell receptors. Genome-wide SNP genotypes for about three fifths of the roughly 670 donors were used in a later genetic analysis, which treated that subset as a discovery cohort. Of the roughly 400 genotyped donors, 81% were placed in the genetic ancestry cluster associated with self-reported Caucasian donors. Findings and caveats that apply to the study as a whole: A further reported finding was that TCR beta sequences accurately predicted the HLA-A and HLA-B alleles for most subjects in the first cohort. At a false discovery rate of 0.05, a later analysis linked 15,000 to 20,000 TCR beta sequences to specific HLA alleles. The authors suggested that the approach could potentially be extended to other disease states and immunological phenotypes. Across donors, most TCR sequences were observed very rarely, whereas some public TCRs were present in many individuals. A cluster of highly shared sequence variants was judged likely to represent a technical artifact of the sequencing pipeline. Because HLA typing was unavailable for some donors at each locus, only the typed subset was used in association tests. Linkage disequilibrium might explain the correlated functional status among segregating V segments, but an unknown experimental factor could not be ruled out. The only immune exposure information available for the cohort was CMV serostatus. This cohort had only TCR beta chains sequenced, and the lack of alpha or paired-chain data limited which features could be detected. Assigning TCR associations to individual alleles was difficult when HLA alleles, especially DR and DQ, strongly co-occurred. Because counts were too low, seventeen rarely observed V segments, including chromosome 9 orphons, were left out of the earlier analysis of approximately 500 of the donors. A total of 150 or so TCR beta chains were listed by the study as associated with cytomegalovirus. In a later genetic analysis, fewer N-insertions in productive TCRs were reported among donors in an Asian-associated ancestry cluster than the roughly 700-donor mean. V-gene and J-gene trimming of TCR beta chains was associated with a missense DCLRE1C variant in a later genetic analysis, and the association was replicated in an independent cohort. Compared with equally common non-associated chains, HLA-associated TCR beta chains in a later analysis were more clonally expanded and had lower generation probabilities. A later analysis found that TCR association rates varied across HLA loci, with DRB1 alleles showing the most associated TCRs and HLA-C alleles the fewest. In vitro tests confirmed that a few of the cytomegalovirus-associated TCR beta chains recognize cytomegalovirus antigens. According to a later analysis, parvovirus B19, influenza, CMV and Epstein-Barr virus appeared linked to several top co-occurrence clusters. Cytomegalovirus status was reported to be diagnosed by the classifier with high specificity and sensitivity in both the original and validation cohorts. Sequencing depth was assumed to be roughly uniform across donors in the presence/absence analyses, though that assumption may not hold. In an earlier analysis of around 600 of the donors, most TCR beta V segments were observed in productive rearrangements about 87% or about 30% of the time, broadly matching IMGT annotations. A later analysis found that most CMV-associated TCR beta chains appeared HLA-restricted, with HLA associations seemingly driven largely by CMV exposure.

Library generation was performed with the immunoSEQ multiplex PCR assay. A mixture of 60 forward primers for TCR Vbeta segments and 13 reverse primers for TCR Jbeta segments was used in the multiplex PCR. A multiplex PCR assay on genomic DNA amplified the CDR3 region of rearranged TCR beta genes. On the Illumina HiSeq System, the amplified TCR beta libraries were sequenced as 87-base-pair reads. The original methods were these. A later analysis counted tens of millions of unique TCR beta chains across the 666 repertoires, and some 12 million of these chains were shared by at least two donors. Raw reads were error-corrected and collapsed into unique sequences by a nearest-neighbor algorithm in which closely related sequences were merged to remove PCR and sequencing errors. Alignment of CDR3 sequences to IMGT reference sequences was used to assign V, D and J gene segments. For a sequence to be retained, a match of at least six nucleotides was required to both a V gene segment and a J gene segment. A rearrangement was called productive if the CDR3 had no stop codons and remained in frame with V and J, and every other rearrangement was called non-productive. Following IMGT convention, CDR3 was defined as the stretch from the second conserved V-encoded cysteine up to the conserved J-encoded phenylalanine. The earlier analysis of about 500 of the donors excluded sequences that lacked an unambiguous match to a single V gene segment. An earlier analysis of 587 of the donors classified V segments as functional when productive rearrangements were above 56.7% and as segregating when the standard deviation between donors was above 5%. A statistical classification framework was built for diagnosing cytomegalovirus status from the catalog of TCR beta chain sequences. In a later analysis, TCR nucleotide sequences were compared against IMGT/GENE-DB human TR gene sequences so that V and J genes could be assigned. In a later analysis, CDR3 sequences and most-parsimonious VDJ recombination scenarios were assigned using the TCRdist pipeline. In a later analysis, each TCR beta chain was defined by its CDR3 amino acid sequence together with its V-gene family, and reads lacking a unique V-gene family were excluded. A later analysis removed 500 to 600 highly shared, low-generation-probability nucleotide sequences to deal with suspected cross-contamination and a sequencing artifact. In a later analysis, a clonal expansion index was calculated for each public chain from normalized within-repertoire ranks of inferred template counts. In a later analysis, generation probabilities were computed with a VDJ recombination model fitted to out-of-frame rearrangements, and the resulting probabilities were checked against IGoR. In a later analysis, TCR-TCR, TCR-HLA and TCR-CMV co-occurrence was scored with hypergeometric tests, and a repertoire-size bias correction was applied to TCR pairs. In a later analysis, false discovery rates were estimated by permuting HLA or CMV assignments 20 times. In a later analysis, co-occurring TCRs were grouped using DBSCAN, with TCRdist sequence similarity added in when clustering inside HLA-allele-positive subsets. Repertoires with fewer than 30,000 or more than 120,000 public chains, plus five repertoires with anomalous nucleotide sharing, were excluded from co-occurrence clustering. In TCRdb, the immuneACCESS table is reduced to in-frame sequences with V and J assigned. These tables do not hold every clone; where another copy was compared, an unresolved V gene accounts for under half, and the others remain unexplained. V and J calls and clone size are as listed in that table; D and trimming were resolved from the DNA. This sample has 250,000 to 350,000 clones in its table, and just over 85% of those were observed once. The biggest ten clones account for 3.5% to 4% of the sample.

The TCR was taken from a man aged 40-49 years in good health and CMV-seropositive. The specimen sequenced was PBMCs.

In nucleotides, the sequence is TGTGCCAGTAGTACCCTGACAGGGGTGAACACTGAAGCTTTCTTT. It translates as CASSTLTGVNTEAFF. The V and J segments used are TRBV19 and TRBJ1-1; 8 central bases correspond to TRBD1. CDR1 is given as LNHDA and CDR2 as SQIVND, both from the germline V gene (reference sequence). Counted from cysteine to phenylalanine, this CDR3 has 15 amino acids. CDR3 DNA is the only sequence kept; it has 45 bases, read in frame from the first base. V and J are trimmed by 4 bases and 0 bases, and the gene matches miss 4 bases of the junction.